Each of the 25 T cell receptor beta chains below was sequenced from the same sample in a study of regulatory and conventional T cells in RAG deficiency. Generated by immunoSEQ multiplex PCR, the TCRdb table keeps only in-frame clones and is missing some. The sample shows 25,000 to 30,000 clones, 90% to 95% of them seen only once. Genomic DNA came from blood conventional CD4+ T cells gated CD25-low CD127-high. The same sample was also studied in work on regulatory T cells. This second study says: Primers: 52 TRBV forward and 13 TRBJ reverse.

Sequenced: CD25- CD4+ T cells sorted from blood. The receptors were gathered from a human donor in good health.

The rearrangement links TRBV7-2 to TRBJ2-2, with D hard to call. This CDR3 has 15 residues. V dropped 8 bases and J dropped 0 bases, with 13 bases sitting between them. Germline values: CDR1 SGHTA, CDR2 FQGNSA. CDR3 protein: CASSRPVPNTGELFF. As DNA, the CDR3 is TGTGCCAGCTCTCGCCCGGTTCCGAACACCGGGGAGCTGTTTTTT.

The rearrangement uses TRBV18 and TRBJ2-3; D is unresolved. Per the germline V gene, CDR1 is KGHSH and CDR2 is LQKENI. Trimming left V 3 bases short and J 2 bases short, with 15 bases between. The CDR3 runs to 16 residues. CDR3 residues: CASSPYLQTNTDTQYF. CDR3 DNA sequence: TGTGCCAGCTCACCGTACTTACAGACCAACACAGATACGCAGTATTTT.

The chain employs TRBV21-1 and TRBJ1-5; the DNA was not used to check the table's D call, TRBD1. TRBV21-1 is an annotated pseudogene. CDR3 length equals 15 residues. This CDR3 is CASSKERTGRQPQHF. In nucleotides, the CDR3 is TGTGCCAGCAGCAAAGAAAGGACAGGGAGGCAGCCCCAGCATTTT.

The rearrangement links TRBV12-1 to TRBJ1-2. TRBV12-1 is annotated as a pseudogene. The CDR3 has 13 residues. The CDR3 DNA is TGTGCCAGCAGCTTCGGAGTACCCTATCGCTACACCTTC. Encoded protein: CASSFGVPYRYTF.

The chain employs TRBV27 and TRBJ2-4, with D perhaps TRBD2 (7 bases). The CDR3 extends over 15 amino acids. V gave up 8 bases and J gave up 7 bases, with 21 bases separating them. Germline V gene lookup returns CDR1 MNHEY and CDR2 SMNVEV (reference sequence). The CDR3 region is CASGWRGRVRNIQYF. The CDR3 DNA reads TGTGCCAGCGGGTGGCGGGGGCGTGTACGGAACATTCAGTACTTC.

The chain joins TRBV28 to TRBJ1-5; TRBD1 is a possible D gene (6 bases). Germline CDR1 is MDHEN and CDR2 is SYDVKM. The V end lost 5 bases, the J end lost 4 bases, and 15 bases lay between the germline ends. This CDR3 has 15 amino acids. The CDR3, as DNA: TGTGCCAGCAGTGCAAGGGGGGGCAGTAATCAGCCCCAGCATTTT. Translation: CASSARGGSNQPQHF.

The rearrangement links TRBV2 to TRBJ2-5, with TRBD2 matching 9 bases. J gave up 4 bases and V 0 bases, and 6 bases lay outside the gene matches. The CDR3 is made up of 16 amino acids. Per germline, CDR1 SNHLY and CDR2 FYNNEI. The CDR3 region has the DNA TGTGCCAGCAGTGAAGCGCGCGGGGGGGCCCGAGAGACCCAGTACTTC. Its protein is CASSEARGGARETQYF.

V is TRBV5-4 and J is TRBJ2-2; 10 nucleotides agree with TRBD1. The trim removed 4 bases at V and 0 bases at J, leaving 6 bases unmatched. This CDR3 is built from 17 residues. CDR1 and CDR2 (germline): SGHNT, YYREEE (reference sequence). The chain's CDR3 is CASSAGTGDPNTGELFF. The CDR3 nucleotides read TGTGCCAGCAGCGCCGGGACAGGGGATCCGAACACCGGGGAGCTGTTTTTT.

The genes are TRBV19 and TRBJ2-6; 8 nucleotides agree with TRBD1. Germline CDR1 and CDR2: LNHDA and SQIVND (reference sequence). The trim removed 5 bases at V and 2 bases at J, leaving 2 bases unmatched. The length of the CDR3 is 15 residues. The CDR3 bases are TGTGCCAGTAGTGTGACAGGGGCTGGGGCCAACGTCCTGACTTTC. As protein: CASSVTGAGANVLTF.

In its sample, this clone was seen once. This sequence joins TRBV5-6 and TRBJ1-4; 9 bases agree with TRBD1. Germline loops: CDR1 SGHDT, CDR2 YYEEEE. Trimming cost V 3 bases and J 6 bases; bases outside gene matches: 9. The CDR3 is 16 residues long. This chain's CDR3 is CASSWTIRDRDEKLFF. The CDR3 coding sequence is TGTGCCAGCAGCTGGACGATCCGGGACAGGGATGAAAAACTGTTTTTT.

CDR3 region: CASSAQKNTEAFF. In DNA, the CDR3 is TGTGCCAGCAGCGCCCAGAAAAACACTGAAGCTTTCTTT. The V and J genes are TRBV9 and TRBJ1-1; D gene uncertain. This CDR3 spans 13 amino acids. Germline V lookup: CDR1 SGDLS, CDR2 YYNGEE. The germline V and J ends were trimmed by 3 bases and 2 bases, with 8 bases remaining between them.

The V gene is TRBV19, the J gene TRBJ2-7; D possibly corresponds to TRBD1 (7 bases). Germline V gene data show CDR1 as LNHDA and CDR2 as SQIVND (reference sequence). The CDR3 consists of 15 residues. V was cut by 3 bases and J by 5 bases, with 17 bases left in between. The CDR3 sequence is CASSIPRGTRHEQYF. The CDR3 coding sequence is TGTGCCAGTAGTATCCCCAGGGGGACTCGCCACGAGCAGTACTTC.

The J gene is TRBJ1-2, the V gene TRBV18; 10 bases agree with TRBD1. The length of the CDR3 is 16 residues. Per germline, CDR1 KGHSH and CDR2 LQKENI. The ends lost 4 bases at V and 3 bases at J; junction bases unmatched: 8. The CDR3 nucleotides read TGTGCCAGCTCACAAATTCCCGGGACAGGGGACTATGGCTACACCTTC. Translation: CASSQIPGTGDYGYTF.

The CDR3 nucleotides read TGTGCCAGCAGTCTACTAGCGGGGGGAGCCAATGAGCAGTTCTTC. It translates to CASSLLAGGANEQFF. The rearrangement uses TRBV2 and TRBJ2-1, with TRBD2 identical over 12 bases. The CDR3 sequence is 15 residues long. Germline CDR1 SNHLY, CDR2 FYNNEI. The trim removed 5 bases at V and 6 bases at J, leaving 5 bases unmatched. The full variable domain, with the rest looked up from reference TRBV2 and TRBJ2-1, is EPEVTQTPSHQVTQMGQEVILRCVPISNHLYFYWYRQILGQKVEFLVSFYNNEISEKSEIFDDQFSVERPDGSNFTLKIRSTKLEDSAMYFCASSLLAGGANEQFFGPGTRLTVL.

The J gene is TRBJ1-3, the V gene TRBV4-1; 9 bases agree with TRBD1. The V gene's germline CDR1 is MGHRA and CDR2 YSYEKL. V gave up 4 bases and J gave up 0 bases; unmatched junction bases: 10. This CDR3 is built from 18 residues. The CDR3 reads CASSPFRTGASSGNTIYF. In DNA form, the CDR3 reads TGCGCCAGCAGCCCCTTTCGGACAGGGGCCAGCTCTGGAAACACCATATATTTT.

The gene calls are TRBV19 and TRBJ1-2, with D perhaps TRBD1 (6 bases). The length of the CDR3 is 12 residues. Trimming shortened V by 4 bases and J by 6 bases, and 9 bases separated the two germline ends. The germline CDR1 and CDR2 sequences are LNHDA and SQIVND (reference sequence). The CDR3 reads CASSTQGNGYTF. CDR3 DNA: TGTGCCAGTAGTACACAGGGTAATGGCTACACCTTC.

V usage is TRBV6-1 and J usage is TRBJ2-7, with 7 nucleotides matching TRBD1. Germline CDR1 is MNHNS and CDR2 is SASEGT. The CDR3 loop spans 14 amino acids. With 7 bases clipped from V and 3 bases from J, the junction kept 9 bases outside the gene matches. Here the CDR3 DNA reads TGTGCCAGCATCCGAGGGGGACAGCTCTACGAGCAGTACTTC. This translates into CASIRGGQLYEQYF.

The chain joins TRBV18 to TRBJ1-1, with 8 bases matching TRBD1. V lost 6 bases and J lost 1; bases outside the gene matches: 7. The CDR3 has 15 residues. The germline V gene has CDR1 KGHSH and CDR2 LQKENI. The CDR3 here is CASSRTGNPNTEAFF. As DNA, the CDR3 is TGTGCCAGCTCCCGGACAGGGAACCCGAACACTGAAGCTTTCTTT.

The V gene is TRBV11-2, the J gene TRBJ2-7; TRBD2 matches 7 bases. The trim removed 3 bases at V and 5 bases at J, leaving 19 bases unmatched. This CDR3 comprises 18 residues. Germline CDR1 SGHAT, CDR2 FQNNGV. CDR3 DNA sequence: TGTGCCAGCAGCTTTGAACGGTTAGGGAGGCTAGCGGTCCACGAGCAGTACTTC. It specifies CASSFERLGRLAVHEQYF.

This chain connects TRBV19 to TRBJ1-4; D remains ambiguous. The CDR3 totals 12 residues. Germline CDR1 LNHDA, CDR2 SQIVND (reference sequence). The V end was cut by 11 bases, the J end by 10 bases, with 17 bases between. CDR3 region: CASRSNDGKLFF. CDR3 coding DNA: TGTGCCTCGCGGAGTAATGATGGAAAACTGTTTTTT.

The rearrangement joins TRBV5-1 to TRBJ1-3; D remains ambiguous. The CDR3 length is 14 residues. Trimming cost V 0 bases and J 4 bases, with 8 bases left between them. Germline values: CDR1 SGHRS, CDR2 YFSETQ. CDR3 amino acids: CASSLAGYGNTIYF. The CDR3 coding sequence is TGCGCCAGCAGCTTGGCGGGGTACGGAAACACCATATATTTT.

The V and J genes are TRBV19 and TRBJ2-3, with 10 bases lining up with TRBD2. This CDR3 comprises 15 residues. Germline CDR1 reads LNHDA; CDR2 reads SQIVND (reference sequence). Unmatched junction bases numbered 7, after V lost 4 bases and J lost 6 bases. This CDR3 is CASSRLAGGVDTQYF. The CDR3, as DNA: TGTGCCAGTAGTAGGTTAGCGGGGGGCGTCGATACGCAGTATTTT.

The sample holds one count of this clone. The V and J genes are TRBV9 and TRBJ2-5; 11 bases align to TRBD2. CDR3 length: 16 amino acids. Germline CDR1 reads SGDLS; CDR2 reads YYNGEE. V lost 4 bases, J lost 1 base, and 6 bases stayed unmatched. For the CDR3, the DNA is TGTGCCAGCAGCCCACTAGCGGGGGCACTCCAAGAGACCCAGTACTTC. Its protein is CASSPLAGALQETQYF.

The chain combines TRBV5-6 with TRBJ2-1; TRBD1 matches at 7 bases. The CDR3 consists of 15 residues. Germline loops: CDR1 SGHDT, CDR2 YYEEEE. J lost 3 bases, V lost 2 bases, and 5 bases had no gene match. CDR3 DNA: TGTGCCAGCAGCTTACCGGGACAGTACTACAATGAGCAGTTCTTC. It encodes CASSLPGQYYNEQFF.

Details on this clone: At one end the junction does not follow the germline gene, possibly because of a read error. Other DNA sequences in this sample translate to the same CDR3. The CDR3 bases are TGCGCCAGCAGCCCCCGGGGAGCCAGCTATAATTCCCCCCTCCACTTT. It encodes CASSPRGASYNSPLHF. The chain has TRBV5-1 and TRBJ1-6, with D uncertain. This CDR3 contains 16 residues. Germline CDR1 is SGHRS and CDR2 is YFSETQ.